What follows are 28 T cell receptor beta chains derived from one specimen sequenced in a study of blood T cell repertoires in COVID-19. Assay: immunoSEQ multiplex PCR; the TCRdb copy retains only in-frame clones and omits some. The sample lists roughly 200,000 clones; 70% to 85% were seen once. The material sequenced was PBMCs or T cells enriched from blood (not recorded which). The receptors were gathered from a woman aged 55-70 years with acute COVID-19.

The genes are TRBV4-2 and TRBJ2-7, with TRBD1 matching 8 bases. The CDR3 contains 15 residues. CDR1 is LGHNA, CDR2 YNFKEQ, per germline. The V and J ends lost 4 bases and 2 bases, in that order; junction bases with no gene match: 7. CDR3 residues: CASSPPGTGPYEQYF. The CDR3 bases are TGTGCCAGCAGCCCTCCCGGGACAGGCCCCTACGAGCAGTACTTC.

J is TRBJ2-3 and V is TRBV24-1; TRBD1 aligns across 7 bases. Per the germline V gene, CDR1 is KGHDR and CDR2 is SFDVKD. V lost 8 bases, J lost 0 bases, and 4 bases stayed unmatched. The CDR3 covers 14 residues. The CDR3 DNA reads TGTGCCACCACTCGGGACAGCAGCACAGATACGCAGTATTTT. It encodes CATTRDSSTDTQYF.

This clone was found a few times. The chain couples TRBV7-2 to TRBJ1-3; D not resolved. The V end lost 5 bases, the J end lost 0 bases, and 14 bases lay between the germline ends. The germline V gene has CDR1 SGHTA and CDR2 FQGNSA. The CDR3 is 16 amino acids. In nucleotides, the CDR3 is TGTGCCAGCAGCCAGGTGACCGACCCCTCTGGAAACACCATATATTTT. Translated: CASSQVTDPSGNTIYF.

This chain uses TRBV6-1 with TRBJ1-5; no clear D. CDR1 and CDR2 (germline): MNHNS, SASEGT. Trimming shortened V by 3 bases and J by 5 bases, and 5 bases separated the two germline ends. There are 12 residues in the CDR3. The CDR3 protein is CASSDNYQPQHF. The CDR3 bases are TGTGCCAGCAGTGACAACTATCAGCCCCAGCATTTT.

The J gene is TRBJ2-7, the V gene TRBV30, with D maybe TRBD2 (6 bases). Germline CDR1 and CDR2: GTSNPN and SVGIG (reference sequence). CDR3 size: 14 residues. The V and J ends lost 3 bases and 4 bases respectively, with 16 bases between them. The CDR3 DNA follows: TGTGCCTGGAGGCATGGGACGGGGAGGTACGAGCAGTACTTC. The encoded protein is CAWRHGTGRYEQYF.

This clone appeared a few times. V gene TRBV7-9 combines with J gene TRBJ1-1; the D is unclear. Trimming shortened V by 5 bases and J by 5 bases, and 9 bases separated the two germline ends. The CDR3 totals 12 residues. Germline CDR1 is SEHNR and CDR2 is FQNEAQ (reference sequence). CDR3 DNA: TGTGCCAGCAGCGGTAGACAAACTGAAGCTTTCTTT. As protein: CASSGRQTEAFF.

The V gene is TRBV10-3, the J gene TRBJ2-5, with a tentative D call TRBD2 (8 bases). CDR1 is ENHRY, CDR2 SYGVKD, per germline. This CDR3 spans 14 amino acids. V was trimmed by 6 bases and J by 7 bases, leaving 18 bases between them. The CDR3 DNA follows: TGTGCCATCAGGGATAGCGGGGCAGGGGGGACCCAGTACTTC. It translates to CAIRDSGAGGTQYF.

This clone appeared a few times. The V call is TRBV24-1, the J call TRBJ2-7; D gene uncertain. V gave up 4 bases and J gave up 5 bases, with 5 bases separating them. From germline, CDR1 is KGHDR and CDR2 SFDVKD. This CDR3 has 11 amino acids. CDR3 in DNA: TGTGCCACCAGTGACCTACACGAGCAGTACTTC. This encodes CATSDLHEQYF.

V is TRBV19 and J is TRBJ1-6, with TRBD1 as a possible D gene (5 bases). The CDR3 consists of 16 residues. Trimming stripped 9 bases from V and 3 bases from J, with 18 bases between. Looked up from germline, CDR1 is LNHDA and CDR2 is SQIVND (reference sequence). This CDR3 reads CASRSYRTGYNSPLHF. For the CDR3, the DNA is TGTGCCAGCAGATCTTACAGGACGGGCTATAATTCACCCCTCCACTTT.

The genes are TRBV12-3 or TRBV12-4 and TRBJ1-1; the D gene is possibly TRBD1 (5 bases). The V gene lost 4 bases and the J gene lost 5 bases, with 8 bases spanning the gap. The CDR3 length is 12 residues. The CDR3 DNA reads TGTGCCAGCAGTTATTCAGGGACTGAAGCTTTCTTT. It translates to CASSYSGTEAFF.

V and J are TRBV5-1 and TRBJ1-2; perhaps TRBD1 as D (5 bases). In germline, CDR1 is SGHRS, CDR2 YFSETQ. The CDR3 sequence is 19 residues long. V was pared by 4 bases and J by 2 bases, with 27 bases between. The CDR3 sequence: CASSGGGAGLTASNYGYTF. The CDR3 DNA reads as TGCGCCAGCAGCGGGGGAGGGGCAGGCCTCACCGCCTCCAACTATGGCTACACCTTC. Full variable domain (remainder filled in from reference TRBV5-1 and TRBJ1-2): KAGVTQTPRYLIKTRGQQVTLSCSPISGHRSVSWYQQTPGQGLQFLFEYFSETQRNKGNFPGRFSGRQFSNSRSEMNVSTLELGDSALYLCASSGGGAGLTASNYGYTFGSGTRLTVV.

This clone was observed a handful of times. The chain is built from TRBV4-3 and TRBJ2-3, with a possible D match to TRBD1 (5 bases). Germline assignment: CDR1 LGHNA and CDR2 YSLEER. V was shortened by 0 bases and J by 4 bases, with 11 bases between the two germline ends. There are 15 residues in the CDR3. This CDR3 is CASSQERLGADTQYF. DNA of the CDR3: TGCGCCAGCAGCCAAGAGCGTCTAGGGGCAGATACGCAGTATTTT.

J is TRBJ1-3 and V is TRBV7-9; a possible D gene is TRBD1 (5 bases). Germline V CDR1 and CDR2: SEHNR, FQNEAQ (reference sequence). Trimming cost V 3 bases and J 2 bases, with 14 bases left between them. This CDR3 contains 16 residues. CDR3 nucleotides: TGTGCCAGCAGCTTGCGTCCAGGGTCTGCTGGAAACACCATATATTTT. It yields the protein CASSLRPGSAGNTIYF.

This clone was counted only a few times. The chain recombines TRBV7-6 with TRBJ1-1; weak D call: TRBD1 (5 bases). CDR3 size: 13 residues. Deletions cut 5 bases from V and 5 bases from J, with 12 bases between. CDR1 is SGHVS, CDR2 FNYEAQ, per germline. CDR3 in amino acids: CASSLGGVTEAFF. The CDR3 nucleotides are TGTGCCAGCAGCCTGGGGGGGGTAACTGAAGCTTTCTTT.

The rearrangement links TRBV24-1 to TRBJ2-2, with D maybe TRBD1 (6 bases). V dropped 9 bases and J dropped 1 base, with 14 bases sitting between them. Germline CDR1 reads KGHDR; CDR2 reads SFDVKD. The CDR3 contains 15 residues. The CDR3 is CATGGGDRNTGELFF. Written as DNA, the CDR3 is TGTGCCACCGGTGGGGGCGACCGGAACACCGGGGAGCTGTTTTTT.

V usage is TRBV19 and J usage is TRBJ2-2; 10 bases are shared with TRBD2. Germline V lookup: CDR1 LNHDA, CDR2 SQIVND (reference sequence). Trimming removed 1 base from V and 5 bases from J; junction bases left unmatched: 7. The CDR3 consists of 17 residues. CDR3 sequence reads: CASSIVLPTSGTGELFF. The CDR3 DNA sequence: TGTGCCAGTAGTATAGTCCTGCCGACTAGCGGGACCGGGGAGCTGTTTTTT.

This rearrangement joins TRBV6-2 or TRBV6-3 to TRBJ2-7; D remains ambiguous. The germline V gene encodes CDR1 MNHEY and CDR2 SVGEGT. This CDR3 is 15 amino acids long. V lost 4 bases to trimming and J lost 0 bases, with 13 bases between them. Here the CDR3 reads CASSSHPPGSYEQYF. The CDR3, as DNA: TGTGCCAGCAGTTCCCATCCCCCGGGCTCCTACGAGCAGTACTTC.

Here the CDR3 reads CASSVRWQGIGNTIYF. CDR3 nucleotide sequence: TGTGCCAGCAGCGTGCGATGGCAGGGGATAGGAAACACCATATATTTT. The chain employs TRBV7-8 and TRBJ1-3; tentative D call: TRBD1 (6 bases). The CDR3 is made up of 16 amino acids. Germline V CDR1 and CDR2: SGHVS, FQNEAQ. With 5 bases removed from V and 4 bases from J, the gap between germline ends came to 18 bases.

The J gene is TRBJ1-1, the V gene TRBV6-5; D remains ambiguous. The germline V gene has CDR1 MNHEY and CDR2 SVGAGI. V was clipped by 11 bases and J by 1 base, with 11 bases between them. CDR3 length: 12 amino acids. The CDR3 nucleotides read TGTGCCGGGCGCGTGGGGAACACTGAAGCTTTCTTT. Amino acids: CAGRVGNTEAFF.

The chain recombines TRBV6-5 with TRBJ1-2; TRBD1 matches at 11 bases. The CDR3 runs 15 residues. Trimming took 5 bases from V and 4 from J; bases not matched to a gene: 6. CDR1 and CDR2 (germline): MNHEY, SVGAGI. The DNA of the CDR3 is TGTGCCAGCAGTCCCGGGACAGGGGGACGCTATGGCTACACCTTC. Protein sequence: CASSPGTGGRYGYTF.

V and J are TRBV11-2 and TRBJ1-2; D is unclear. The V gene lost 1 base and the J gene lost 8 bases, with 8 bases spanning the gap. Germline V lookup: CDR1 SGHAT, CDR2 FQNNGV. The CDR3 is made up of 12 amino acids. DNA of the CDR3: TGTGCCAGCAGCTTAGTCGCGGGCGGCTACACCTTC. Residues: CASSLVAGGYTF.

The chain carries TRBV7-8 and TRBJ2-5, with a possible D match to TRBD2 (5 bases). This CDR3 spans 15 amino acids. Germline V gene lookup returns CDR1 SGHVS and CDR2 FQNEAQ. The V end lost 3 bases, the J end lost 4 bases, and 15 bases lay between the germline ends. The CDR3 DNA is TGTGCCAGCAGCTTCACGGGGTGGGGAAGAGAGACCCAGTACTTC. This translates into CASSFTGWGRETQYF.

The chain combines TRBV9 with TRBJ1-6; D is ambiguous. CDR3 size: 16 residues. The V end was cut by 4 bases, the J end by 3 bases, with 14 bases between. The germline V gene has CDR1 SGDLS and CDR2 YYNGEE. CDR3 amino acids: CASSPRTASYNSPLHF. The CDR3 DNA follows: TGTGCCAGCAGCCCAAGAACGGCTAGCTATAATTCACCCCTCCACTTT.

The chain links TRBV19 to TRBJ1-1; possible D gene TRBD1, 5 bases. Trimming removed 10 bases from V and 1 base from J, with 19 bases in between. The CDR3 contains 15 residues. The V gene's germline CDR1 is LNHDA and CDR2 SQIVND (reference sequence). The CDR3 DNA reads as TGTGCCACCCAGGGAGGTGGGATTCGGAACACTGAAGCTTTCTTT. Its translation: CATQGGGIRNTEAFF.

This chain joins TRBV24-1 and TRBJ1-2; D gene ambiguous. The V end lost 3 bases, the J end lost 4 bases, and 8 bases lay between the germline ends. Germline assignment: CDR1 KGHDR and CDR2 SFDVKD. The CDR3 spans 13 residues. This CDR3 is CATSDPVLYGYTF. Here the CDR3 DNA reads TGTGCCACCAGTGATCCGGTCCTCTATGGCTACACCTTC.

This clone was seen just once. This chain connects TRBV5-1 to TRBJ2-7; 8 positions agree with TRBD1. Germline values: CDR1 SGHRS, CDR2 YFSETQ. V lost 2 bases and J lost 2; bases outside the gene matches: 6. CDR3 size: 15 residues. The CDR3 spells CASSLSGTGTYEQYF. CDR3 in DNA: TGCGCCAGCAGCTTATCCGGGACAGGAACCTACGAGCAGTACTTC.

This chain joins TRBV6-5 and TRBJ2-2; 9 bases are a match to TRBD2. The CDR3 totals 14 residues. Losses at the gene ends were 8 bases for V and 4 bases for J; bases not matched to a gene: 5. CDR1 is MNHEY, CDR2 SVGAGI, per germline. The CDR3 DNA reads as TGTGCCAGCTGGCGGGAGGGCGGCACCGGGGAGCTGTTTTTT. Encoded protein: CASWREGGTGELFF.

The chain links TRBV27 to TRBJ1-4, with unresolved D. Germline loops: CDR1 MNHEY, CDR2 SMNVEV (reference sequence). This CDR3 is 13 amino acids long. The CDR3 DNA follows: TGTGTCTCGCGGCGCGGCACTAATGAAAAACTGTTTTTT. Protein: CVSRRGTNEKLFF.